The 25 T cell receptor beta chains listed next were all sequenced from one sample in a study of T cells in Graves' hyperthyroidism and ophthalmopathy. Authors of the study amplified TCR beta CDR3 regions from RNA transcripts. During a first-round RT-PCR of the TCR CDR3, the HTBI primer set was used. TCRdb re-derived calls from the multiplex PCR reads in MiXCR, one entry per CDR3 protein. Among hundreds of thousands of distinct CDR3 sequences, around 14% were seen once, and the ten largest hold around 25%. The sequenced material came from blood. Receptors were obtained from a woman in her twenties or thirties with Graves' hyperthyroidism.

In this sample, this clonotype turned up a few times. The CDR3 DNA follows: TGTGCCAGCAGCGCGAGGACAGCTGAAGAGACCCAGTACTTC. Protein product: CASSARTAEETQYF. This rearrangement joins TRBV7-9 to TRBJ2-5; a possible D gene is TRBD1 (6 bases). Germline V gene data show CDR1 as SEHNR and CDR2 as FQNEAQ (reference sequence). Between the trimmed V and J ends, which lost 5 bases and 3 bases, there was a span of 13 bases. The CDR3 contains 14 residues.

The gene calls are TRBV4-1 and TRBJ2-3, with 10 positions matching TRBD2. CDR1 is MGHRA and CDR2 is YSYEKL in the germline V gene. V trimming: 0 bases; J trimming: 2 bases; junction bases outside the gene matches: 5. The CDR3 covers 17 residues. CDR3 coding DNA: TGCGCCAGCAGCCAAGAAGGAGCGGGAGGGCCCACAGATACGCAGTATTTT. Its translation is CASSQEGAGGPTDTQYF.

The CDR3 loop reads CASSSIERPIPEAFF. CDR3 nucleotides: TGTGCCAGCAGCTCGATCGAACGACCCATCCCTGAAGCTTTCTTT. The rearrangement joins TRBV28 to TRBJ1-1; no clear D gene. The V gene's germline CDR1 is MDHEN and CDR2 SYDVKM. With 6 bases removed from V and 6 bases from J, the gap between germline ends came to 20 bases. The CDR3 totals 15 residues.

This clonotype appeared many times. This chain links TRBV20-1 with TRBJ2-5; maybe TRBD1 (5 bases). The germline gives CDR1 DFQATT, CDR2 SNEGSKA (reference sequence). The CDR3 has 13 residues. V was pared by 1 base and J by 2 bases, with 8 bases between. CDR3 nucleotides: TGCAGTGCTAGAGGCCAGGGACAAGAGACCCAGTACTTC. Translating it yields CSARGQGQETQYF.

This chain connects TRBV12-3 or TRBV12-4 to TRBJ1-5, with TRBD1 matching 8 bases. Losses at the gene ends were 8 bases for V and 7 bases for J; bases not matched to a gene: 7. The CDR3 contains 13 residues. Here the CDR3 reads CASQRDRQQPQHF. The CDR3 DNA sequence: TGTGCCAGCCAGAGGGACAGGCAACAGCCCCAGCATTTT.

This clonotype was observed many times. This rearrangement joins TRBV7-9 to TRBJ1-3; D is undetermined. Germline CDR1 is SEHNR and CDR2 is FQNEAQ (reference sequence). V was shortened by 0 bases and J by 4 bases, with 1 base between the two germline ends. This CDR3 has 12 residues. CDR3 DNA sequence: TGTGCCAGCAGCTTAGCAGGAAACACCATATATTTT. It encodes CASSLAGNTIYF.

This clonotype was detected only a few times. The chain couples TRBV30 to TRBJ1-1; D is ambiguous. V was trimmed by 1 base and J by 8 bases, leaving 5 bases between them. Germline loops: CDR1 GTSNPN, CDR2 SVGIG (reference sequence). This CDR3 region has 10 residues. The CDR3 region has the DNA TGTGCCTGGAGTGGCTCGGAAGCTTTCTTT. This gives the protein CAWSGSEAFF.

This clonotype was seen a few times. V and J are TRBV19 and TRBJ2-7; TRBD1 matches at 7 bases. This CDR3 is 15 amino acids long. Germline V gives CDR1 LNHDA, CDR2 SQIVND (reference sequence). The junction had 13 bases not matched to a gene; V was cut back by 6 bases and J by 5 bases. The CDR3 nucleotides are TGTGCCAGTAGCCATCAAGACAGGGCCAGGGACGAGCAGTACTTC. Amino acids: CASSHQDRARDEQYF. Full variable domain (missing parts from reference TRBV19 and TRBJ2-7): DGGITQSPKYLFRKEGQNVTLSCEQNLNHDAMYWYRQDPGQGLRLIYYSQIVNDFQKGDIAEGYSVSREKKESFPLTVTSAQKNPTAFYLCASSHQDRARDEQYFGPGTRLTVT.

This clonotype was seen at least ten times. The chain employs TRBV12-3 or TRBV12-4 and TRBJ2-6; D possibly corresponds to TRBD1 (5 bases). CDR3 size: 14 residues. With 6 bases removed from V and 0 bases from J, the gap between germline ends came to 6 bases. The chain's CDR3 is CASSDSSGANVLTF. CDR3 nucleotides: TGTGCCAGCAGCGACAGCTCTGGGGCCAACGTCCTGACTTTC.

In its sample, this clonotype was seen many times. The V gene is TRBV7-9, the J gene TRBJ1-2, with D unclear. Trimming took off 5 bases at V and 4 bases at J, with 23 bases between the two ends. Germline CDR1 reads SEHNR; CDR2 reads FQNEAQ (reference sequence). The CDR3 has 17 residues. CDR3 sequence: CASSRLLDSSAGYGYTF. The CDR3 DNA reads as TGTGCCAGCAGCCGCTTATTGGACTCTTCAGCCGGCTATGGCTACACCTTC.

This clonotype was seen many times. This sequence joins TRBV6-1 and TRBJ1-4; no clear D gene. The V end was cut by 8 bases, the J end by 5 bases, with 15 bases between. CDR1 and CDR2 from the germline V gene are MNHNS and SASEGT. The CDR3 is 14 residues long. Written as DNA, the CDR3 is TGTGCCAGCTGGGAGACGAGGGAAAATGAAAAACTGTTTTTT. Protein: CASWETRENEKLFF.

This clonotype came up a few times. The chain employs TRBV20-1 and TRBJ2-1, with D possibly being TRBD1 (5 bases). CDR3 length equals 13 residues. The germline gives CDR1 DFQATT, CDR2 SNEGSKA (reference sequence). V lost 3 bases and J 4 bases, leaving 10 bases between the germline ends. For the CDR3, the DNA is TGCAGTGCTAGTGGACACCTGTACAATGAGCAGTTCTTC. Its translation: CSASGHLYNEQFF.

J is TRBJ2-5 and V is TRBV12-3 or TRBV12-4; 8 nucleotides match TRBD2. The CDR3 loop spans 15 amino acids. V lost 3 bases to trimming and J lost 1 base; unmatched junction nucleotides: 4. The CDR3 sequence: CASSFQGTSQETQYF. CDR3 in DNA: TGTGCCAGCAGTTTTCAGGGGACTAGCCAAGAGACCCAGTACTTC.

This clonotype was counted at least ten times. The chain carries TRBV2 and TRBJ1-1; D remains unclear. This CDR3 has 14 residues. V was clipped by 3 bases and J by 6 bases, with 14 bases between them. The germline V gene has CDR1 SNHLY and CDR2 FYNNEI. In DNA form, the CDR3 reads TGTGCCAGCAGTGACAGCTTTACGTTCTCTGAAGCTTTCTTT. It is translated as CASSDSFTFSEAFF.

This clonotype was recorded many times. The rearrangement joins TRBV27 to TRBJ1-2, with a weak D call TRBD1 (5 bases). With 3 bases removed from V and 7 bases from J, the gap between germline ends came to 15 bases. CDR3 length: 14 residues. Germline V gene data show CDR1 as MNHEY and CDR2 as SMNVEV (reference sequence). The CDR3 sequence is CASSFSGSFFGYTF. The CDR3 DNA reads TGTGCCAGCAGTTTTTCAGGGTCCTTTTTTGGCTACACCTTC.

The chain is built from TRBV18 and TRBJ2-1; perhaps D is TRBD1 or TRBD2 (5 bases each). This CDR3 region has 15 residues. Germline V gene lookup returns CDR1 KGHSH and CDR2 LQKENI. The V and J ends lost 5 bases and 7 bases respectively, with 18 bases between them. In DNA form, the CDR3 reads TGTGCCAGCTCATCTCTACCGGGACCACAGAATGAGCAGTTCTTC. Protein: CASSSLPGPQNEQFF.

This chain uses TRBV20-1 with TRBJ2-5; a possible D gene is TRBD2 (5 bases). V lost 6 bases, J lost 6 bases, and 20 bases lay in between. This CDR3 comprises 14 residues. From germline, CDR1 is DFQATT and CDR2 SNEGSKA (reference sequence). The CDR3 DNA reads TGCAGTGCACCTAGGGAGATGGGCTTGAAGACCCAGTACTTC. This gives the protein CSAPREMGLKTQYF.

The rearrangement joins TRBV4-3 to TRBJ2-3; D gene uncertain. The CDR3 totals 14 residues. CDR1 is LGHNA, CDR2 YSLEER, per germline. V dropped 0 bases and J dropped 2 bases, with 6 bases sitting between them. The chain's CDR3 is CASSQDRHTDTQYF. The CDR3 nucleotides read TGCGCCAGCAGCCAAGACAGACACACAGATACGCAGTATTTT.

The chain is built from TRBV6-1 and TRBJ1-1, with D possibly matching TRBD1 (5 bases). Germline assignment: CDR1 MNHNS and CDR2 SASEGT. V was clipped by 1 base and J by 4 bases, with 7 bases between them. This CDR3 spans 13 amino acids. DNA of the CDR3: TGTGCCAGCAGTGAAGTCGGGGGCACTGAAGCTTTCTTT. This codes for CASSEVGGTEAFF.

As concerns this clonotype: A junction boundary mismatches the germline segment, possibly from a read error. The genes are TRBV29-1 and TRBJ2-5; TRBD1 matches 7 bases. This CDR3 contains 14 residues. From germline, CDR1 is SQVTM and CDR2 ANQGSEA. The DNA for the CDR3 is TGCAACGTTGACGACAGGGCTATCCAAGAGACCCAGTACTTC. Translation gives CNVDDRAIQETQYF.

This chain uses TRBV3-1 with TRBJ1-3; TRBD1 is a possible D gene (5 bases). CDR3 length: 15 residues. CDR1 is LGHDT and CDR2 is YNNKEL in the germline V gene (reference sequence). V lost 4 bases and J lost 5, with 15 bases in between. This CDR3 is CASSPPGDVRNTIYF. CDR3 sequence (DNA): TGTGCCAGCAGCCCCCCGGGGGATGTACGAAACACCATATATTTT. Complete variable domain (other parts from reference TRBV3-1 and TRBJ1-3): DTAVSQTPKYLVTQMGNDKSIKCEQNLGHDTMYWYKQDSKKFLKIMFSYNNKELIINETVPNRFSPKSPDKAHLNLHINSLELGDSAVYFCASSPPGDVRNTIYFGEGSWLTVV.

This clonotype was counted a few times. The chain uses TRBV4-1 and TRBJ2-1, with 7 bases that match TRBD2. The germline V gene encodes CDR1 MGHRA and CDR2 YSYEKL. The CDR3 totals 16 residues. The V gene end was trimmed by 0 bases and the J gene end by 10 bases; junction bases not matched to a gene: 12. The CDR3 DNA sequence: TGCGCCAGCAGCCAAGATATCGCTAGCGGTACAAAAGAGCAGTTCTTC. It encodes CASSQDIASGTKEQFF.

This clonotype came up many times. The CDR3 nucleotides read TGTGCCAGCAGTTTTAGGGGGGTCGGGTCGAGGACTGAAGCTTTCTTT. Amino acid sequence: CASSFRGVGSRTEAFF. V and J are TRBV27 and TRBJ1-1; weak D call: TRBD1 (6 bases). V was cut by 3 bases and J by 5 bases, with 19 bases left in between. Germline V gene sequence: CDR1 MNHEY, CDR2 SMNVEV (reference sequence). CDR3 size: 16 residues.

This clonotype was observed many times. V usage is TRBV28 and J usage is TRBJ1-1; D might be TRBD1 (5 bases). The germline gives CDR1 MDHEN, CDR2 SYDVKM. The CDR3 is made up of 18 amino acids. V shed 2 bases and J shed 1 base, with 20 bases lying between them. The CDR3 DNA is TGTGCCAGCAGTTTAAATATCCAGCGCAGGGTGGGGAACACTGAAGCTTTCTTT. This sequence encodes CASSLNIQRRVGNTEAFF. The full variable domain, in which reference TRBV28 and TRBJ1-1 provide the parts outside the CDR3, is DVKVTQSSRYLVKRTGEKVFLECVQDMDHENMFWYRQDPGLGLRLIYFSYDVKMKEKGDIPEGYSVSREKKERFSLILESASTNQTSMYLCASSLNIQRRVGNTEAFFGQGTRLTVV.

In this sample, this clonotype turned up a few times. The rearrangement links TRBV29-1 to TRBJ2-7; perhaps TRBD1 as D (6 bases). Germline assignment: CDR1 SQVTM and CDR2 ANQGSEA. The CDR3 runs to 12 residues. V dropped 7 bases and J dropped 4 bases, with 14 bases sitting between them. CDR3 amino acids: CSAQQGSYEQYF. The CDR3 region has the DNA TGCAGCGCTCAGCAGGGGTCGTACGAGCAGTACTTC.